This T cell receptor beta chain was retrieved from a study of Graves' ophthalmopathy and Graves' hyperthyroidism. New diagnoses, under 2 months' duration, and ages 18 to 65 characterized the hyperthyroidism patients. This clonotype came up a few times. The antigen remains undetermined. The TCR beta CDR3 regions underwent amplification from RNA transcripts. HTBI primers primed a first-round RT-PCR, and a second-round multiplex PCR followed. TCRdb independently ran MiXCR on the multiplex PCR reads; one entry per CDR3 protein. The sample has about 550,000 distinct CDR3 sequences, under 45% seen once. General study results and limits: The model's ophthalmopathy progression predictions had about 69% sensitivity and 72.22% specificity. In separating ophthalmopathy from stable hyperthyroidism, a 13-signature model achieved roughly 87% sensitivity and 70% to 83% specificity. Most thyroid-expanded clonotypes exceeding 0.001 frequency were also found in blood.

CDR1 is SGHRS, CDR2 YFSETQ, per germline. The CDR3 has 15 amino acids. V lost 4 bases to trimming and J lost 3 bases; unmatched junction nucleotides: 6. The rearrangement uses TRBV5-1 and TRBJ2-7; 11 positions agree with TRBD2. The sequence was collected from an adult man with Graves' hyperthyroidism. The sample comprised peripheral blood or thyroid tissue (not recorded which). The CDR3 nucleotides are TGCGCCAGCAGCCCGACTAGCGGGATTGACTACGAGCAGTACTTC. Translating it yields CASSPTSGIDYEQYF.